This passage covers 11 T cell receptor beta chains from one sample sequenced in a study of T cells expressing NK-cell markers. Reanalyzing the 5' RACE reads, TCRdb keeps one entry per CDR3 protein, without DNA. Its table records 200,000 to 300,000 distinct CDR3 sequences. The specimen sequenced was blood T cells: a sorted CD56 or NKG2C T cell subset, CD4+ or CD8+ T cells, or bulk PBMC T cells (not recorded which). These receptors all come from a man in his late teens or twenties in good health.

V gene TRBV6-1 combines with J gene TRBJ1-3; as DNA is missing, the TRBD1 call by TCRdb cannot be tested. The germline CDR1 and CDR2 sequences are MNHNS and SASEGT. The CDR3 is made up of 15 amino acids. The CDR3 here is CASRPQGGPGNTIYF.

CDR3 residues: CSVTRDRIPSTEAFF. The chain employs TRBV29-1 and TRBJ1-1; the D call from TCRdb, TRBD1, cannot be confirmed without DNA. The CDR3 loop spans 15 amino acids. Germline V gene sequence: CDR1 SQVTM, CDR2 ANQGSEA.

The chain employs TRBV19 and TRBJ2-1; no DNA is available, so the TRBD2 call from TCRdb remains unchecked. The CDR3 is made up of 18 amino acids. CDR1 is LNHDA and CDR2 is SQIVND in the germline V gene (reference sequence). This chain's CDR3 is CASSTGLAGGDLWDEQFF.

The CDR3: CASSFPPEGKQYF. The chain carries TRBV12-3 or TRBV12-4 and TRBJ2-7; the D gene TCRdb calls, TRBD1, cannot be checked with no DNA. There are 13 residues in the CDR3.

This rearrangement joins TRBV20-1 to TRBJ2-1; TCRdb's D gene call, TRBD2, goes unchecked for lack of DNA. The CDR3 length is 15 residues. The V gene's germline CDR1 is DFQATT and CDR2 SNEGSKA (reference sequence). The CDR3 sequence is CSARDPRAGYNEQFF.

This chain links TRBV2 with TRBJ2-2. Germline V gene sequence: CDR1 SNHLY, CDR2 FYNNEI. The CDR3 loop spans 15 amino acids. The CDR3 region is CASSEAGWNTGELFF.

This sequence joins TRBV15 and TRBJ1-5. The CDR3 runs to 16 residues. Germline lookup yields CDR1 LNHNV and CDR2 YYDKDF (reference sequence). The chain's CDR3 is CATSRVPRGSNQPQHF.

The chain uses TRBV12-3 or TRBV12-4 and TRBJ2-5; the D call of TRBD1 rests on TCRdb alone, since no DNA is present to check it. The CDR3 length is 17 residues. This chain's CDR3 is CASSLLVGAGPWETQYF.

The chain uses TRBV18 and TRBJ1-4. The CDR3 length is 16 residues. Germline values: CDR1 KGHSH, CDR2 LQKENI. The CDR3 reads CASSPTAQATNEKLFF.

This chain joins TRBV5-1 and TRBJ2-4; TCRdb returns TRBD1, unconfirmable since there is no DNA. The germline CDR1 and CDR2 sequences are SGHRS and YFSETQ. The CDR3 runs to 17 residues. The CDR3 sequence is CASSLVSGPGAKNIQYF.

The chain joins TRBV15 to TRBJ2-5; the D gene TCRdb calls, TRBD2, cannot be checked with no DNA. Germline CDR1 and CDR2: LNHNV and YYDKDF (reference sequence). This CDR3 comprises 14 residues. CDR3 amino acids: CATSRDNGGETQYF.